The rows below give T cell receptor beta chains drawn from one sample of a study of STAT3 mutations in large granular lymphocyte leukemia. Produced via immunoSEQ multiplex PCR; TCRdb's table is partial and in-frame only. Of 35,000 to 40,000 clones in the sample, approximately 91% were seen once. The material sequenced was PBMCs. Every receptor here comes from a human donor with T large granular lymphocyte leukemia. Some clones in this sample may be carry-over from other donors' samples. CDR3s leave out the opening cysteine and the closing phenylalanine or tryptophan. Clone size appears in some rows only: once, few, many, or a class for an expanded clone.

V: TRBV5-1; size: -; CDR3: ASSSDTTSTDTQY
V: TRBV4-2; size: few; CDR3: ASSNPGTGDENTQY
V: TRBV10-3; size: few; CDR3: AIRDEGEQY
V: TRBV5-1; size: -; CDR3: ASSPQGARGYT
V: TRBV7-9; size: -; CDR3: ASSGIRDSPNEKLF
V: TRBV4-3; size: -; CDR3: ASSQDLRGRGLPYEQY
V: TRBV7-2; size: -; CDR3: ASSNRQGANSPLH
V: TRBV29-1; size: -; CDR3: SVVGLAGFSTDDPDIYRGYT
V: TRBV7-9; size: -; CDR3: ASSPWDIRGNEQF
V: TRBV5-1; size: once; CDR3: ASRAGKETQY
V: TRBV2; size: few; CDR3: ASAGSPGQY
V: TRBV5-4; size: -; CDR3: ASSLARDTGELF
V: TRBV6-6; size: -; CDR3: ASSSREPYGYT
V: TRBV6-5; size: -; CDR3: ASARNTEAF